The 6 T cell receptor beta chains given below trace back to one sample, sequenced in a study of OX40 agonist ivuxolimab in advanced cancers. Libraries came from the immunoSEQ multiplex PCR assay. Sourced from immuneACCESS, this table was stored by TCRdb with only in-frame sequences that have V and J called. A share of the clones is absent; for the studies checked, an unresolved V gene accounts for under half, and the remainder has no known explanation. This sample gives approximately 60,000 clones in total; 77% of them show up just once. The ten largest clones add up to 5% to 7.5% of the sample. The sequenced sample was CD4+ or CD8+ T cells sorted from blood, obtained in a trial of the OX40 agonist ivuxolimab. These receptors all stem from an adult with an advanced solid tumor such as melanoma, head and neck, liver or kidney cancer.

This chain joins TRBV6-5 and TRBJ1-5; no clear D gene. Trimming cost V 6 bases and J 5 bases, with 17 bases left between them. Per the germline V gene, CDR1 is MNHEY and CDR2 is SVGAGI. The CDR3 runs to 15 residues. The CDR3 DNA is TGTGCCAGCAGGTCCGGGCCGCTCTGGTATCAGCCCCAGCATTTT. Its protein is CASRSGPLWYQPQHF.

The gene calls are TRBV4-3 and TRBJ1-1, with 10 bases fitting TRBD1. V shed 3 bases and J 6 bases; nucleotides not matched to a gene: 7. There are 15 residues in the CDR3. The germline gives CDR1 LGHNA, CDR2 YSLEER. For the CDR3, the DNA is TGCGCCAGCAGCCACGCCGGGACAGGGGCTCCTGAAGCTTTCTTT. It specifies CASSHAGTGAPEAFF.

The chain uses TRBV5-1 and TRBJ1-1; 8 positions match TRBD1. V trimming: 5 bases; J trimming: 1 base; junction bases outside the gene matches: 4. The germline V gene has CDR1 SGHRS and CDR2 YFSETQ. The CDR3 is 14 residues long. CDR3 in amino acids: CASRSGTGNTEAFF. CDR3 DNA sequence: TGCGCCAGCAGATCGGGGACAGGGAACACTGAAGCTTTCTTT.

The chain combines TRBV30 with TRBJ1-1, with a possible D match to TRBD1 (5 bases). The germline V gene encodes CDR1 GTSNPN and CDR2 SVGIG (reference sequence). Trimming removed 2 bases from V and 0 bases from J, with 16 bases in between. This CDR3 comprises 16 residues. DNA of the CDR3: TGTGCCTGGAGTAGTTGGGACTCTTTTATGAACACTGAAGCTTTCTTT. Protein product: CAWSSWDSFMNTEAFF.

The genes are TRBV4-1 and TRBJ1-4, with D possibly matching TRBD1 (5 bases). V lost 4 bases to trimming and J lost 0 bases, with 12 bases between them. Per germline, CDR1 MGHRA and CDR2 YSYEKL. CDR3 size: 16 residues. The CDR3 region has the DNA TGCGCCAGCAGCCCGGGGACGGTCGCAACTAATGAAAAACTGTTTTTT. This gives the protein CASSPGTVATNEKLFF.

The chain combines TRBV10-1 with TRBJ2-2; 9 nucleotides match TRBD1. J lost 4 bases, V lost 4 bases, and 4 bases had no gene match. This CDR3 has 15 amino acids. CDR1 is WNHNN, CDR2 SYGVQD, per germline (reference sequence). CDR3 coding DNA: TGCGCCAGCAGTGCCGGGACAGGGACCACCGGGGAGCTGTTTTTT. Protein sequence: CASSAGTGTTGELFF.